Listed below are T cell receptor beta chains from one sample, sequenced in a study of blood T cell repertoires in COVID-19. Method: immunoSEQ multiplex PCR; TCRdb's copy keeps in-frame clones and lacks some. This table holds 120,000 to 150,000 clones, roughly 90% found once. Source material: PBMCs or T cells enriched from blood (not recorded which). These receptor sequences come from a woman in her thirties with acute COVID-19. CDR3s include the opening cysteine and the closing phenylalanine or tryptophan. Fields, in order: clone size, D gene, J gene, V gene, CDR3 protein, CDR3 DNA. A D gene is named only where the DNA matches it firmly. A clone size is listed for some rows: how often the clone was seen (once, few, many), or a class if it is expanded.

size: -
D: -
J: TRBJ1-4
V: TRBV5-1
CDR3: CASSYAGSTNEKLFF
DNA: TGCGCCAGCAGCTATGCAGGGTCAACTAATGAAAAACTGTTTTTT

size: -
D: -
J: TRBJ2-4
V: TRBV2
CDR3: CASSALNGDIQYF
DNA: TGTGCCAGCAGTGCTCTGAACGGGGACATTCAGTACTTC

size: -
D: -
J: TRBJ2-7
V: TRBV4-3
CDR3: CASSQDYGEVGTYEQYF
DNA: TGCGCCAGCAGCCAAGATTATGGGGAAGTCGGGACCTACGAGCAGTACTTC

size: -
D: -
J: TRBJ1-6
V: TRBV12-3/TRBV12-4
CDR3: CASSFDRSALHF
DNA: TGTGCCAGCAGTTTCGACAGGTCGGCCCTCCACTTT

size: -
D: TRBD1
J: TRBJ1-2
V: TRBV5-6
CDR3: CASSLWDREPYGYTF
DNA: TGTGCCAGCAGCTTGTGGGACAGGGAACCTTATGGCTACACCTTC

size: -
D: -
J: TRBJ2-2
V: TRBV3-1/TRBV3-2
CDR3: CASSQTHRELFF
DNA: TGTGCCAGCAGCCAAACCCACAGGGAGCTGTTTTTT

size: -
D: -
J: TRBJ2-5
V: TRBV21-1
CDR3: CASSRLAGGGLLETQYF
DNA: TGTGCCAGCAGTCGACTAGCGGGAGGGGGTCTACTTGAGACCCAGTACTTC

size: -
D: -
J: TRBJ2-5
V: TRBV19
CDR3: CASSSGTAKTQYF
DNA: TGTGCCAGTAGTAGCGGGACAGCAAAGACCCAGTACTTC

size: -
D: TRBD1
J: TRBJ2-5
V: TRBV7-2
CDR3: CASSLQGQGAGKTQYF
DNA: TGTGCCAGCAGCTTACAGGGACAGGGGGCGGGGAAGACCCAGTACTTC

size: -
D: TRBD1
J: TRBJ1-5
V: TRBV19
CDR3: CASIDRGVSPHQPQHF
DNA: TGTGCCAGTATAGACAGGGGGGTCTCCCCTCATCAGCCCCAGCATTTT

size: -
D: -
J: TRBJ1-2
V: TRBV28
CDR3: CASSLDWGGYDYTF
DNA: TGTGCCAGCAGTCTCGACTGGGGCGGCTATGACTACACCTTC

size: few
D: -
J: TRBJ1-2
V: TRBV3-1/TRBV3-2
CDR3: CASSQGQGGGYTF
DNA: TGTGCCAGCAGCCAAGGGCAGGGAGGTGGCTACACCTTC

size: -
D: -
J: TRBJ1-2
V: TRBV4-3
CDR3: CASSQDRGGRVGYTF
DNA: TGCGCCAGCAGCCAAGATCGCGGGGGCCGAGTTGGCTACACCTTC

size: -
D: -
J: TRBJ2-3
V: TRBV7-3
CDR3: CASSLDPRRSDTQYF
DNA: TGTGCCAGCAGCTTAGACCCTAGGCGGTCAGATACGCAGTATTTT

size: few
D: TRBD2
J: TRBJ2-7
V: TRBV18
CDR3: CASSPGLAGDNEQYF
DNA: TGTGCCAGCTCACCAGGACTAGCGGGAGATAACGAGCAGTACTTC

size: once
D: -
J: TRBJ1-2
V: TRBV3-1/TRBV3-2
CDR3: CASSLRIGARDGYTF
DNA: TGTGCCAGCAGCCTTCGAATAGGGGCGCGTGATGGCTACACCTTC

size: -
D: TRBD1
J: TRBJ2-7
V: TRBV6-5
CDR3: CASSSGQVYEQYF
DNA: TGTGCCAGCAGCTCGGGACAGGTCTACGAGCAGTACTTC

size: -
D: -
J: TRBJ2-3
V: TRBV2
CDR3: CASSPNPRGYKTDTQYF
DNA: TGTGCCAGCAGCCCCAACCCCAGGGGTTACAAGACAGATACGCAGTATTTT

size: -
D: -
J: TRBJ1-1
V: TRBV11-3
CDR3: CASSLAGDRTEAFF
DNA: TGTGCCAGCAGCTTAGCAGGGGATCGTACTGAAGCTTTCTTT

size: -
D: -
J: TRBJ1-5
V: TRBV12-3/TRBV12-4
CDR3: CASTLQNQPQHF
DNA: TGTGCCAGCACCCTACAGAATCAGCCCCAGCATTTT

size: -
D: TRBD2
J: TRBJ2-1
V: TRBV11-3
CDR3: CASSFRGGTSYNEQFF
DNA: TGTGCCAGCAGCTTCCGAGGGGGGACTAGCTATAATGAGCAGTTCTTC

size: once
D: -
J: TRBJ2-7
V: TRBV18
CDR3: CASSFSSGLSYEQYF
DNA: TGTGCCAGCTCATTTTCGTCAGGCTTGTCCTACGAGCAGTACTTC

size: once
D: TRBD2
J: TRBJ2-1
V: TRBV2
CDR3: CAGGGGTSVDNEQFF
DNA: TGTGCCGGCGGTGGTGGGACTAGCGTCGACAATGAGCAGTTCTTC

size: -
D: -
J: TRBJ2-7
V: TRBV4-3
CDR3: CASSQDQGLGEQYF
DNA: TGCGCCAGCAGCCAAGATCAGGGTTTAGGCGAGCAGTACTTC

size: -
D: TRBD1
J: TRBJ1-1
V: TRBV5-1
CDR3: CASSVTGAGDTEAFF
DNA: TGCGCCAGCAGCGTGACAGGGGCAGGTGACACTGAAGCTTTCTTT

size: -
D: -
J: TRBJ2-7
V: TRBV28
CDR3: CASTGTYQNYEQYF
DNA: TGTGCCAGCACCGGGACATACCAGAACTACGAGCAGTACTTC

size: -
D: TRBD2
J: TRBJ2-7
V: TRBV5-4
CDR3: CASSLSGSIHEQYF
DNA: TGTGCCAGCAGCTTAAGCGGGAGTATCCACGAGCAGTACTTC

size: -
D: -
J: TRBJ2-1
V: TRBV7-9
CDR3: CASSPLAGSSYNEQFF
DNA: TGTGCCAGCAGCCCCCTTGCGGGGAGCTCCTACAATGAGCAGTTCTTC

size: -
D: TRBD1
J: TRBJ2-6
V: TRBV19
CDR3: CASSVTKGQAGSSGANVLTF
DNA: TGTGCCAGTAGTGTCACAAAGGGACAGGCTGGATCCTCTGGGGCCAACGTCCTGACTTTC

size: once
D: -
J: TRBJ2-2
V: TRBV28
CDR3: CASSLGQNTGELFF
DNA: TGTGCCAGCAGTTTAGGACAGAACACCGGGGAGCTGTTTTTT

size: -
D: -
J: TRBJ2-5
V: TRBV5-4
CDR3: CASSPAPGYQETQYF
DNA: TGTGCCAGCAGCCCTGCCCCAGGGTACCAAGAGACCCAGTACTTC

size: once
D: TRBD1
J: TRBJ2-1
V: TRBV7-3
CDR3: CASSFQPTGANEQFF
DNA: TGTGCCAGCAGCTTCCAACCGACAGGGGCCAATGAGCAGTTCTTC

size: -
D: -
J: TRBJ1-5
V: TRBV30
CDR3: CASGDNRPQWSNQPQHF
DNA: TGTGCCTCAGGGGACAACAGGCCCCAGTGGAGCAATCAGCCCCAGCATTTT

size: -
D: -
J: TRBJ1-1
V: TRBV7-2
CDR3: CASSYTGTLNTEAFF
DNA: TGTGCCAGCAGCTACACCGGGACATTGAACACTGAAGCTTTCTTT

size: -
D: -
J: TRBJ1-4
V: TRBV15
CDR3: CATSRVPTGEKLFF
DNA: TGTGCCACCAGTCGGGTCCCGACGGGAGAAAAACTGTTTTTT

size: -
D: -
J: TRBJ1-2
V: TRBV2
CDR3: CASRPTAGYGYTF
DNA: TGTGCCAGCAGACCTACAGCCGGCTATGGCTACACCTTC

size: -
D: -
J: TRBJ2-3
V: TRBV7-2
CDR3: CASSLKRRSTDTQYF
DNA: TGTGCCAGCAGCTTAAAGCGGAGGAGCACAGATACGCAGTATTTT

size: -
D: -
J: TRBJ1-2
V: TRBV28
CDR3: CASSPTGRVGYGYTF
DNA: TGTGCCAGCAGTCCTACAGGGCGGGTAGGGTATGGCTACACCTTC

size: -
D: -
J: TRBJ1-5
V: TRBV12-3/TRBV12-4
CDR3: CASSLGEVQPQHF
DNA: TGTGCCAGCAGTTTGGGGGAGGTGCAGCCCCAGCATTTT

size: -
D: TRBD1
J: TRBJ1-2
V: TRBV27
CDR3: CASSRTGGNYGYTF
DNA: TGTGCCAGCAGTCGGACAGGGGGCAACTATGGCTACACCTTC

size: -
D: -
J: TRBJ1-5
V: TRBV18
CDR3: CASTWNRGNQPQHF
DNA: TGTGCCAGCACGTGGAACAGGGGCAATCAGCCCCAGCATTTT

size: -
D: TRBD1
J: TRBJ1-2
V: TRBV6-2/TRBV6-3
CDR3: CASSRTGYFGYTF
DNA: TGTGCCAGCAGTCGGACAGGGTACTTTGGCTACACCTTC

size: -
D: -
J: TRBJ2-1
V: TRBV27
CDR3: CASSSTGVEQFF
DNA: TGTGCCAGCAGTTCAACAGGAGTCGAGCAGTTCTTC

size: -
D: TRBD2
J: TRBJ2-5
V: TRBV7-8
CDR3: CASSRAGGAYQETQYF
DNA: TGTGCCAGCAGCCGAGCGGGAGGCGCGTACCAAGAGACCCAGTACTTC

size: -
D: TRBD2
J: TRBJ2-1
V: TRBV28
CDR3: CASRESGRSYNEQFF
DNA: TGTGCCAGCAGAGAAAGCGGGAGGTCCTACAATGAGCAGTTCTTC

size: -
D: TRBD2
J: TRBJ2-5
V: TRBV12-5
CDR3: CASGYGTSGIMRQETQYF
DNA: TGTGCTAGTGGTTACGGGACTAGCGGGATTATGAGGCAAGAGACCCAGTACTTC

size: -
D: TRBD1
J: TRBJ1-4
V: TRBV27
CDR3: CASSRGRRTNEKLFF
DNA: TGTGCCAGCAGCAGGGGGCGGAGAACTAATGAAAAACTGTTTTTT

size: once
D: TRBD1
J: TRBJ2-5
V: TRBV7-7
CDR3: CASSPRQGTGETQYF
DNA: TGTGCTAGCAGCCCCAGACAGGGTACGGGAGAGACCCAGTACTTC

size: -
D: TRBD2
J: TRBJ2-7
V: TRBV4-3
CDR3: CASSQWQAPSGRGSYEQYF
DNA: TGCGCCAGCAGCCAATGGCAGGCCCCTAGCGGGAGGGGCTCCTACGAGCAGTACTTC

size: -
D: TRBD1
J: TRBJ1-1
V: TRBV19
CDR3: CASRAGTANTEAFF
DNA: TGTGCCAGTAGGGCCGGGACAGCAAACACTGAAGCTTTCTTT

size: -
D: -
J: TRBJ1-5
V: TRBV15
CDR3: CATSQTRANQPQHF
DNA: TGTGCCACCAGCCAGACGAGGGCCAATCAGCCCCAGCATTTT

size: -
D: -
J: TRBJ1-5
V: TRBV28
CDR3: CASSPTVILSNQPQHF
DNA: TGTGCCAGCAGCCCGACAGTAATCCTAAGCAATCAGCCCCAGCATTTT

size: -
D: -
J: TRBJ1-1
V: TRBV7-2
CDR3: CASSLDRNTEAFF
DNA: TGTGCCAGCAGCTTGGACAGAAACACTGAAGCTTTCTTT

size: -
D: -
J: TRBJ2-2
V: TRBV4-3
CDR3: CASSLLAGELFF
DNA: TGCGCCAGCAGCCTACTCGCCGGGGAGCTGTTTTTT

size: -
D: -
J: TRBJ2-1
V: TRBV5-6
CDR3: CASSLGVSNEQFF
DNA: TGTGCCAGCAGCTTGGGAGTGAGCAATGAGCAGTTCTTC

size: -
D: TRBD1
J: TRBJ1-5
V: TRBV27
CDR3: CASSLMTGSQPQHF
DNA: TGTGCCAGCAGTTTAATGACAGGGTCTCAGCCCCAGCATTTT

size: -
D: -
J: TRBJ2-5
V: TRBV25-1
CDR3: CASSDWTKETQYF
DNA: TGTGCCAGCAGTGACTGGACTAAAGAGACCCAGTACTTC

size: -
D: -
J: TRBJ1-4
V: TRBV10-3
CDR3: CAIREDGNEKLFF
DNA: TGTGCCATCAGGGAGGACGGGAATGAAAAACTGTTTTTT

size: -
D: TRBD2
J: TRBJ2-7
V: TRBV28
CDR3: CASTGGSYGETYEQYF
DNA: TGTGCCAGCACGGGGGGATCTTATGGGGAAACTTACGAGCAGTACTTC